This entry features one T cell receptor beta chain sequence. The data are from a study of T cell changes during pregnancy in multiple sclerosis. Assay: immunoSEQ multiplex PCR; the TCRdb copy retains only in-frame clones and omits some. Among about 30,000 clones listed, 85% to 95% were seen once. V was clipped by 2 bases and J by 6 bases; unmatched bases: 5. The germline V gene encodes CDR1 MNHNY and CDR2 SVGAGI (reference sequence). The CDR3 is 15 residues long. Sample: CD4+ T cells from peripheral blood mononuclear cells, taken after pregnancy. V is TRBV6-6 and J is TRBJ1-4; 8 nucleotides line up with TRBD1. The receptor was isolated from a female donor with multiple sclerosis, enrolled in a pregnancy study. DNA of the CDR3: TGTGCCAGCAGTTACGGGGCAGGGGGCTATGAAAAACTGTTTTTT. This gives the protein CASSYGAGGYEKLFF.